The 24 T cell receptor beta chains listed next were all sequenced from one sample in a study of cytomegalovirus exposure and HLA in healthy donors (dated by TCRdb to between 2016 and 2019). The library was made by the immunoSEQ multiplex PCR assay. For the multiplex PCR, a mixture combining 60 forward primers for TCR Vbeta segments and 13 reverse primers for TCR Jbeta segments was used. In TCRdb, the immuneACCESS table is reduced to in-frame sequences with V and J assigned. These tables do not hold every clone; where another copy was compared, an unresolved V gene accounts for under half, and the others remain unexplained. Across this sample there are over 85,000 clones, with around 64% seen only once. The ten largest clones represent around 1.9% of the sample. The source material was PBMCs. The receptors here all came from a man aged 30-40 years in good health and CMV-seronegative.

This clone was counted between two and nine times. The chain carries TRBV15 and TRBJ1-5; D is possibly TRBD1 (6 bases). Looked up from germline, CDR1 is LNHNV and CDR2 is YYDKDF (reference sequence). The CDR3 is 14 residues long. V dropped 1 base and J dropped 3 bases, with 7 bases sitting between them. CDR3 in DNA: TGTGCCACCAGCAGAGCAGGGGTCAATCAGCCCCAGCATTTT. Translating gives CATSRAGVNQPQHF.

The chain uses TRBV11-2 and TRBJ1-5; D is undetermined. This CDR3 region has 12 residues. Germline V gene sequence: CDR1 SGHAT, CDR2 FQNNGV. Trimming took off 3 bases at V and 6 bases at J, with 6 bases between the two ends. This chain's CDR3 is CASSFGSQPQHF. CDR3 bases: TGTGCCAGCAGCTTTGGGAGTCAGCCCCAGCATTTT. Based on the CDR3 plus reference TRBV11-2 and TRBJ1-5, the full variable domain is EAGVAQSPRYKIIEKRQSVAFWCNPISGHATLYWYQQILGQGPKLLIQFQNNGVVDDSQLPKDRFSAERLKGVDSTLKIQPAKLEDSAVYLCASSFGSQPQHFGDGTRLSIL.

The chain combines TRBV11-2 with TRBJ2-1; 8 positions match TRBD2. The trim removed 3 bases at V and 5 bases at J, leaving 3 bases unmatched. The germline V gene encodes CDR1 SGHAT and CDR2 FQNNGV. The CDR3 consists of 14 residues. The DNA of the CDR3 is TGTGCCAGCAGCTTGCCGGGACTAGACAATGAGCAGTTCTTC. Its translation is CASSLPGLDNEQFF.

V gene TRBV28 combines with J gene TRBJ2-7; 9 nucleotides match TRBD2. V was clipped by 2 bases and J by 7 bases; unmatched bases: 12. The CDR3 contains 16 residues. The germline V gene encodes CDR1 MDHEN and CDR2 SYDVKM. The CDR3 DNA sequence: TGTGCCAGCAGTTTACTATCAGGGCTAGCGGGACGAGAGCAGTACTTC. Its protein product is CASSLLSGLAGREQYF.

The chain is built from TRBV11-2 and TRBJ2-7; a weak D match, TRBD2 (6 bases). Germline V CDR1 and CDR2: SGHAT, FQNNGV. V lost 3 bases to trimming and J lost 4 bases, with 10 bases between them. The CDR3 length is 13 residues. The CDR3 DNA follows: TGTGCCAGCAGCTTTGGGGCGGGGTACGAGCAGTACTTC. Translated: CASSFGAGYEQYF.

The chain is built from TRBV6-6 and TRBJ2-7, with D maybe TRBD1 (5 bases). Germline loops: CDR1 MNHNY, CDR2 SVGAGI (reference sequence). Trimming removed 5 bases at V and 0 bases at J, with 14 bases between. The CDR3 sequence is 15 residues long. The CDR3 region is CASSPDSTTSYEQYF. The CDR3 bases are TGTGCCAGCAGTCCCGACAGCACGACCTCCTACGAGCAGTACTTC.

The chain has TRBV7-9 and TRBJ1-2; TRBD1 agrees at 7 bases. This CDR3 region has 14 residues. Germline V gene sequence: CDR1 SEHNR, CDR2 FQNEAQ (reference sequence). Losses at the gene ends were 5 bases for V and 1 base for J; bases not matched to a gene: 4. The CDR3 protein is CASSPRDSNYGYTF. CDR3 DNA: TGTGCCAGCAGCCCCCGGGACAGTAACTATGGCTACACCTTC.

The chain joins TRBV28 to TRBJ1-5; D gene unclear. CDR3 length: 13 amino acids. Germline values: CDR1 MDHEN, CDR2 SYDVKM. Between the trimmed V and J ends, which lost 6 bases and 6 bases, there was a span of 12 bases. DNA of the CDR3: TGTGCCAGCAGCGCGGGAGGGTTTCAGCCCCAGCATTTT. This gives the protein CASSAGGFQPQHF.

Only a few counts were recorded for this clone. CDR3 protein: CASSNSGWGSYNEQFF. In nucleotides, the CDR3 is TGTGCCAGCAGCAATAGCGGGTGGGGCTCCTACAATGAGCAGTTCTTC. This chain uses TRBV7-6 with TRBJ2-1; 7 bases are a match to TRBD2. This CDR3 spans 16 amino acids. Losses at the gene ends were 5 bases for V and 0 bases for J; bases not matched to a gene: 7. Looked up from germline, CDR1 is SGHVS and CDR2 is FNYEAQ.

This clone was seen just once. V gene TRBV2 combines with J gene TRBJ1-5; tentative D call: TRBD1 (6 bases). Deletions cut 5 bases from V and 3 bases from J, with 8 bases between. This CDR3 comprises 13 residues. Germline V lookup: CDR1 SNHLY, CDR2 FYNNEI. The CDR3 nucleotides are TGTGCCAGCAGTCGGGACAACAATCAGCCCCAGCATTTT. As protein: CASSRDNNQPQHF.

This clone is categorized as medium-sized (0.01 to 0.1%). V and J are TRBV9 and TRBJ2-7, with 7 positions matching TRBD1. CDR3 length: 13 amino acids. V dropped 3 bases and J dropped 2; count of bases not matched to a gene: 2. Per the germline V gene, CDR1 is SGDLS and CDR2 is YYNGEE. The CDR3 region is CASSGTGAYEQYF. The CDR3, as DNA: TGTGCCAGCAGCGGGACAGGAGCCTACGAGCAGTACTTC. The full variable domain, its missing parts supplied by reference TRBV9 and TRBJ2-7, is DSGVTQTPKHLITATGQRVTLRCSPRSGDLSVYWYQQSLDQGLQFLIQYYNGEERAKGNILERFSAQQFPDLHSELNLSSLELGDSALYFCASSGTGAYEQYFGPGTRLTVT.

CDR3 DNA: TGTGCCAGCAGTTACCAGCCAGGGGGCCTCGAGCCCCAGCATTTT. Translated, it gives CASSYQPGGLEPQHF. The chain is built from TRBV6-5 and TRBJ1-5; 8 bases match TRBD1. The CDR3 loop spans 15 amino acids. The J segment lost 8 bases and the V segment lost 2 bases, leaving 8 bases of the junction unmatched. The germline CDR1 and CDR2 sequences are MNHEY and SVGAGI.

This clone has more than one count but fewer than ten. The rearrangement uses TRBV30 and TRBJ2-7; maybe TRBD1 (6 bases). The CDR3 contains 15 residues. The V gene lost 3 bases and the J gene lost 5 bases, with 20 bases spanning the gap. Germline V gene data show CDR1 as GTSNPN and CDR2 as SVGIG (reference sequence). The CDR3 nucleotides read TGTGCCTGGAGCGGACTCGACAGGAACCCGAACGAGCAGTACTTC. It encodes CAWSGLDRNPNEQYF.

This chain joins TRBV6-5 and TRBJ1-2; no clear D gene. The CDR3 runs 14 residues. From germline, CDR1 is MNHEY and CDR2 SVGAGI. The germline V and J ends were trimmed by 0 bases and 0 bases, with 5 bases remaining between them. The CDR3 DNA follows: TGTGCCAGCAGTTACTCTAACTCTAACTATGGCTACACCTTC. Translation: CASSYSNSNYGYTF.

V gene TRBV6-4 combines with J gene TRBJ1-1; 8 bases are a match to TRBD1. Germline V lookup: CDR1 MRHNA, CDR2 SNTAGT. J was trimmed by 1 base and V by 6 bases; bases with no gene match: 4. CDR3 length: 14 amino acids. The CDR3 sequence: CASSPGQGNTEAFF. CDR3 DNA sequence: TGTGCCAGCAGCCCCGGACAGGGGAACACTGAAGCTTTCTTT.

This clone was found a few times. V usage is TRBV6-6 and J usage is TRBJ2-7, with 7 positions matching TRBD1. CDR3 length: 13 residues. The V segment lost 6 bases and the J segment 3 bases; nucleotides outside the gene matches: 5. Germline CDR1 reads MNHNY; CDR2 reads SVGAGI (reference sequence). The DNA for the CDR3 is TGTGCCAGCAGACCCCGGGACAGCTACGAGCAGTACTTC. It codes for CASRPRDSYEQYF.

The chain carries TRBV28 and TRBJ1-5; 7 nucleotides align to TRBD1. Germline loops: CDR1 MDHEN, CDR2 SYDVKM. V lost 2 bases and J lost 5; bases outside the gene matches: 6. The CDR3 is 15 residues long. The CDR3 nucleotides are TGTGCCAGCAGTTTAGAACAGGGGAATTATCAGCCCCAGCATTTT. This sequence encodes CASSLEQGNYQPQHF.

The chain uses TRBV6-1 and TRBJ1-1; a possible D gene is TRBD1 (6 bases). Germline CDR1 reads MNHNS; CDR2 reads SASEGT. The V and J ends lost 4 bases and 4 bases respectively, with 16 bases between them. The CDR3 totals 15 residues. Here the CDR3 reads CASSGLTGTGTEAFF. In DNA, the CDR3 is TGTGCCAGCAGTGGGCTTACAGGGACGGGCACTGAAGCTTTCTTT.

CDR3 in amino acids: CASTRDFAGANVLTF. The CDR3, as DNA: TGTGCCAGCACCAGGGATTTCGCTGGGGCCAACGTCCTGACTTTC. The chain is built from TRBV5-4 and TRBJ2-6; weak D call: TRBD1 (5 bases). V gave up 6 bases and J gave up 2 bases, with 12 bases separating them. The CDR3 totals 15 residues. Per germline, CDR1 SGHNT and CDR2 YYREEE (reference sequence).

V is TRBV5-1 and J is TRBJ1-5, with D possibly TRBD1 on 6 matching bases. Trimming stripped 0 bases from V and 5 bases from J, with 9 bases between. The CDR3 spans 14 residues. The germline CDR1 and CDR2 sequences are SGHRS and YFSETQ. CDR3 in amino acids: CASSLEGGHQPQHF. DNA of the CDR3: TGCGCCAGCAGCTTGGAAGGGGGACATCAGCCCCAGCATTTT.

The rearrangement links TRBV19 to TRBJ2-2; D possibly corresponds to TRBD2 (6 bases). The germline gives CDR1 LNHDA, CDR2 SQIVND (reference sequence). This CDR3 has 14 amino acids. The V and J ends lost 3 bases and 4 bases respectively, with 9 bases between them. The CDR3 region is CASSMGGGTGELFF. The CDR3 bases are TGTGCCAGTAGTATGGGGGGAGGCACCGGGGAGCTGTTTTTT.

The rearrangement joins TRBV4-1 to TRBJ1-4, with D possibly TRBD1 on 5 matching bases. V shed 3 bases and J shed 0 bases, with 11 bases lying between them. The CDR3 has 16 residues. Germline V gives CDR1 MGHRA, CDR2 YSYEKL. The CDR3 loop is CASSQSRGATNEKLFF. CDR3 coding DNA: TGCGCCAGCAGCCAGTCTAGGGGTGCAACTAATGAAAAACTGTTTTTT.

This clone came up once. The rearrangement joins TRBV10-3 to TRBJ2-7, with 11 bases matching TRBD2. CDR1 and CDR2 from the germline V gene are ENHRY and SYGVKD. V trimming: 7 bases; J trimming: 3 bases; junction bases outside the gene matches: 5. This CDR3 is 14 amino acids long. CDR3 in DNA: TGTGCCATCACCCCAGGGACTAGCGGCTACGAGCAGTACTTC. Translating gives CAITPGTSGYEQYF.

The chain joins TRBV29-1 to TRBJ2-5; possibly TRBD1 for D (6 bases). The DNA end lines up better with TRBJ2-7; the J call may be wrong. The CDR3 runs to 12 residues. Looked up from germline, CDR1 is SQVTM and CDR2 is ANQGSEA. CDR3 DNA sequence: TGCAGCGTTTCTATAGGGGGCTACGAGCAGTACTTC. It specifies CSVSIGGYEQYF.